The next 4 T cell receptor beta chains were all read from a single sample in a study of cytomegalovirus exposure and HLA in healthy donors (dated by TCRdb to between 2016 and 2019). Libraries were made using the immunoSEQ multiplex PCR assay. A mixture of 60 forward primers for TCR Vbeta segments and 13 reverse primers for TCR Jbeta segments was used in the multiplex PCR. TCRdb retrieved this table from immuneACCESS and kept in-frame rearrangements only. Not all clones are present; in checked studies, unresolved V genes account for under half, and no reason is known for the remainder. The sample table lists 150,000 or so clones, roughly 80% of them with a count of one. The ten largest clonotypes hold about 8% of the sample. The specimen sequenced was PBMCs. The source is a woman between 40 and 55 years old in good health and CMV-seropositive.

This chain links TRBV6-5 with TRBJ1-1; 8 bases are shared with TRBD1. Trimming took 6 bases from V and 5 from J; bases not matched to a gene: 8. The CDR3 is 14 residues long. Germline loops: CDR1 MNHEY, CDR2 SVGAGI. The CDR3 reads CASRETGGDTEAFF. The DNA for the CDR3 is TGTGCCAGCAGGGAAACAGGGGGGGATACTGAAGCTTTCTTT.

The V call is TRBV10-1, the J call TRBJ2-2; perhaps TRBD2 as D (6 bases). The CDR3 is made up of 16 amino acids. The germline V and J ends were trimmed by 3 bases and 2 bases, with 13 bases remaining between them. Germline-derived CDR1 and CDR2 are WNHNN and SYGVQD (reference sequence). The CDR3 reads CASSDLWRGNTGELFF. The CDR3 DNA sequence: TGCGCCAGCAGTGACCTCTGGCGGGGAAACACCGGGGAGCTGTTTTTT.

The rearrangement links TRBV7-9 to TRBJ1-4, with TRBD1 matching over 8 bases. The CDR3 consists of 15 residues. With V trimmed by 5 bases and J by 5 bases, 7 bases remained unmatched. Germline values: CDR1 SEHNR, CDR2 FQNEAQ (reference sequence). The CDR3 nucleotides are TGTGCCAGCAGCGCCCCGACAGGGGAGAATGAAAAACTGTTTTTT. Translating it yields CASSAPTGENEKLFF.

The CDR3 protein is CASSLAGQFQETQYF. Written as DNA, the CDR3 is TGTGCCAGCAGTTTAGCGGGACAGTTCCAAGAGACCCAGTACTTC. V gene TRBV28 combines with J gene TRBJ2-5; D may be TRBD1 (7 bases). Germline V gene data show CDR1 as MDHEN and CDR2 as SYDVKM. Between the trimmed V and J ends, which lost 2 bases and 1 base, there was a span of 11 bases. This CDR3 region has 15 residues.